This is a list of T cell receptor beta chains from one sample in a study of beta chain features in type 1 diabetes. Only in-frame clones appear in the TCRdb table, and some are missing; sequencing was by immunoSEQ multiplex PCR. The sample gives some 280,000 clones, roughly an eighth of which show up once; 0.015% to 0.02% is in the top ten. The sequenced material came from naive CD4+ T cells from blood. The source is a man aged 30 to 39 with type 1 diabetes. The CDR3 runs from the conserved cysteine through the conserved F or W. Fields, in order: clone size, J gene, CDR3 length, D gene, V gene, CDR3 DNA, CDR3 protein. The D gene is left open where the match is weak. Expanded clones get a size class; other rows say once, few or many, or leave the size out.

>few|TRBJ2-7|14|TRBD2|TRBV7-2
TGTGCCAGCAGCAAACTAGCGGGGGGCTACGAGCAGTACTTC
CASSKLAGGYEQYF
>.|TRBJ1-2|15|.|TRBV29-1
TGCAGCGTTGAAAAAGGGTACAGGACGAGCTATGGCTACACCTTC
CSVEKGYRTSYGYTF
>few|TRBJ2-5|15|.|TRBV28
TGTGCCAGCAGTTCCAGGGGCTGGTACCAAGAGACCCAGTACTTC
CASSSRGWYQETQYF
>few|TRBJ2-5|14|TRBD1|TRBV28
TGTGCCAGCAGTAAGACAGGGCTCCAAGAGACCCAGTACTTC
CASSKTGLQETQYF
>few|TRBJ2-3|13|.|TRBV6-6
.
CASSTSSADTQYF
>.|TRBJ2-2|13|.|TRBV18
TGTGCCAGCTCACCACCCAGCACCGGGGAGCTGTTTTTT
CASSPPSTGELFF
>.|TRBJ2-1|14|TRBD2|TRBV7-6
TGTGCCAGCAGCGGCTGGACTAGCGGTAATGAGCAGTTCTTC
CASSGWTSGNEQFF
>.|TRBJ2-1|16|TRBD2|TRBV4-2
TGTGCCAGCAGCCAAGATGGCGGGAGGGTTTACAATGAGCAGTTCTTC
CASSQDGGRVYNEQFF
>few|TRBJ1-5|16|.|TRBV7-9
TGTGCCAGCAGCATGGGCCGGACACAAAACAATCAGCCCCAGCATTTT
CASSMGRTQNNQPQHF
>few|TRBJ2-6|15|.|TRBV7-9
TGTGCCAGCAGCATACAGGGTGCTGGGGCCAACGTCCTGACTTTC
CASSIQGAGANVLTF
>few|TRBJ1-5|13|.|TRBV28
TGTGCCAGCAGTCTCTATAGCAATCAGCCCCAGCATTTT
CASSLYSNQPQHF
>few|TRBJ1-5|15|.|TRBV28
TGTGCCAGCAGTTTACTCGGGGGGGGCAATCAGCCCCAGCATTTT
CASSLLGGGNQPQHF
>.|TRBJ2-2|14|.|TRBV25-1
TGTGCCAGCAGTGATGCCAGGGTTAACGGGGAGCTGTTTTTT
CASSDARVNGELFF
>.|TRBJ2-1|22|TRBD2|TRBV10-3
TGTGCCATCAGTGGAAGTGGGGGACTAGCGGGAGTCCCTCAAGCGAGGTACAATGAGCAGTTCTTC
CAISGSGGLAGVPQARYNEQFF
>.|TRBJ2-7|15|.|TRBV7-2
TGTGCCAGCAGCCCCGAGCTAGCTTTTAACTACGAGCAGTACTTC
CASSPELAFNYEQYF
>.|TRBJ2-7|15|TRBD1|TRBV28
TGTGCCAGCAGTTTATTGGACAGGGGATCCCTCGAGCAGTACTTC
CASSLLDRGSLEQYF
>.|TRBJ2-7|12|TRBD2|TRBV19
TGTGCCAGTGGCCGGGGGGCCTACGAGCAGTACTTC
CASGRGAYEQYF
>few|TRBJ2-1|12|TRBD2|TRBV7-6
TGTGCCAGCAGCTTAAGCGGGACCACCTTGTTCTTC
CASSLSGTTLFF
>few|TRBJ2-1|15|.|TRBV11-1
TGTGCCAGCAGCTTACGGTACTCAGGCTACAATGAGCAGTTCTTC
CASSLRYSGYNEQFF
>few|TRBJ2-3|14|.|TRBV5-1
TGCGCCAGCAGCCGAGGACAGCCCACAGATACGCAGTATTTT
CASSRGQPTDTQYF
>.|TRBJ2-7|16|TRBD2|TRBV2
TGTGCCAGCAGGGACACTAGCGGGAGACCCTCCTACGAGCAGTACTTC
CASRDTSGRPSYEQYF
>few|TRBJ2-5|14|TRBD1|TRBV19
TGTGCCAGTAGTAAGGGGGCGAACCAAGAGACCCAGTACTTC
CASSKGANQETQYF
>.|TRBJ2-1|15|.|TRBV5-1
TGCGCCAGCAGCTTGGCCTCTGGCGGAAGCAATGAGCAGTTCTTC
CASSLASGGSNEQFF
>.|TRBJ2-5|17|TRBD1|TRBV9
TGTGCCAGCAGCGTAGGGGGAACAGGGGGCGCTGGGGAGACCCAGTACTTC
CASSVGGTGGAGETQYF
>.|TRBJ1-3|15|TRBD1|TRBV18
TGTGCCAGCTCGCTGGGACAGAACTCTGGAAACACCATATATTTT
CASSLGQNSGNTIYF
>.|TRBJ2-1|16|.|TRBV27
TGTGCCAGCAGTTTATCCCCAGGGAGGTCCTACAATGAGCAGTTCTTC
CASSLSPGRSYNEQFF
>few|TRBJ2-3|13|.|TRBV28
TGTGCCAGCAGTTGGCGCGGCGGAGATACGCAGTATTTT
CASSWRGGDTQYF
>.|TRBJ1-1|14|.|TRBV18
TGTGCCAGCTCACCAAGGTCGGGGGACACTGAAGCTTTCTTT
CASSPRSGDTEAFF
>.|TRBJ2-7|14|TRBD1|TRBV5-4
TGTGCCAGCAGCTTAGGAGGACAGGGACGCGAGCAGTACTTC
CASSLGGQGREQYF